This T cell receptor beta chain was recorded in a study of T-cell memory formation after mild COVID-19. Study at large: For the most part, TCR clusters were specific to one donor. Study conclusions and caveats: Among contracting clones, CD4+ were mainly CM/EM and CD8+ enriched in EMRA.

The CDR3 runs 13 residues. V dropped 4 bases and J dropped 1 base, with 8 bases sitting between them. CDR1 and CDR2 (germline): DFQATT, SNEGSKA (reference sequence). TCRdb re-derived calls from the 5' RACE reads in MiXCR, one entry per CDR3 protein. The table has 220,000 or so distinct CDR3 sequences, 9.5% to 10% seen once; the top ten hold 3.5% to 4%. This clonotype showed up many times. As yet, its antigen is unknown. The TCR comes from a man aged 18 to 29 who had mild COVID-19 (a few samples of this study predate the infection). Cell type and time point are not known. J is TRBJ2-1 and V is TRBV20-1, with D uncertain. The source material was PBMCs or a T cell subset sorted from them (not recorded which). The chain's CDR3 is CSATLASYNEQFF. CDR3 coding DNA: TGCAGTGCTACACTGGCTTCCTACAATGAGCAGTTCTTC.